The next 26 T cell receptor beta chains were all read from a single sample in a study of blood T cell repertoires in COVID-19. The repertoire was sequenced with immunoSEQ multiplex PCR; TCRdb's copy has only in-frame clones and lacks some. Among 50,000 to 80,000 clones, roughly 78% were seen once, and the ten largest hold approximately 15%. The specimen sequenced was peripheral blood. Receptor source: a man aged 60-69 years with COVID-19, enrolled during active disease.

The chain recombines TRBV7-9 with TRBJ2-2; D possibly corresponds to TRBD2 (6 bases). The CDR3 is 16 amino acids. Per the germline V gene, CDR1 is SEHNR and CDR2 is FQNEAQ (reference sequence). The ends were cut back, 4 bases at V and 6 bases at J, with 18 bases in the middle. CDR3: CASSSTNAGYAGELFF. The CDR3 nucleotides are TGTGCCAGCAGCTCAACAAACGCGGGGTACGCCGGGGAGCTGTTTTTT. Complete variable domain (other parts from reference TRBV7-9 and TRBJ2-2): DTGVSQNPRHKITKRGQNVTFRCDPISEHNRLYWYRQTLGQGPEFLTYFQNEAQLEKSRLLSDRFSAERPKGSFSTLEIQRTEQGDSAMYLCASSSTNAGYAGELFFGEGSRLTVL.

The chain couples TRBV5-1 to TRBJ1-1; TRBD1 agrees at 8 bases. The CDR3 has 12 residues. Germline V gives CDR1 SGHRS, CDR2 YFSETQ. J gave up 6 bases and V 4 bases, and 2 bases lay outside the gene matches. The DNA of the CDR3 is TGCGCCAGCAGCGCGACAGGGGCTGAAGCTTTCTTT. It encodes CASSATGAEAFF. Variable domain in full (rest from reference TRBV5-1 and TRBJ1-1): KAGVTQTPRYLIKTRGQQVTLSCSPISGHRSVSWYQQTPGQGLQFLFEYFSETQRNKGNFPGRFSGRQFSNSRSEMNVSTLELGDSALYLCASSATGAEAFFGQGTRLTVV.

The V gene is TRBV20-1, the J gene TRBJ2-7, with D uncertain. The CDR3 is made up of 11 amino acids. V dropped 5 bases and J dropped 5 bases, with 10 bases sitting between them. CDR1 and CDR2 (germline): DFQATT, SNEGSKA (reference sequence). CDR3 region: CSAGAVHEQYF. The CDR3 DNA is TGCAGTGCTGGCGCGGTCCACGAGCAGTACTTC.

The CDR3 DNA reads as TGTGCCAGCAAACAGGGAGAAGCGCCCGGGGAGCTGTTTTTT. Protein product: CASKQGEAPGELFF. The rearrangement uses TRBV11-1 and TRBJ2-2, with D tentatively TRBD1 (6 bases). Deletions cut 7 bases from V and 6 bases from J, with 15 bases between. The CDR3 has 14 amino acids. From germline, CDR1 is SGHAT and CDR2 FQDESV (reference sequence). The variable domain in full, with the rest retrieved from reference TRBV11-1 and TRBJ2-2, is EAEVAQSPRYKITEKSQAVAFWCDPISGHATLYWYRQILGQGPELLVQFQDESVVDDSQLPKDRFSAERLKGVDSTLKIQPAELGDSAMYLCASKQGEAPGELFFGEGSRLTVL.

The genes are TRBV6-5 and TRBJ2-4, with TRBD1 identical over 10 bases. Per germline, CDR1 MNHEY and CDR2 SVGAGI. The length of the CDR3 is 16 residues. Trimming took 4 bases from V and 8 from J; bases not matched to a gene: 11. This chain's CDR3 is CASSLGGTGERYIQYF. CDR3 DNA sequence: TGTGCCAGCAGTTTGGGGGGGACAGGGGAGCGGTACATTCAGTACTTC.

V and J are TRBV7-3 and TRBJ2-1, with D perhaps TRBD2 (6 bases). Germline lookup yields CDR1 SGHTA and CDR2 FQGTGA. V lost 2 bases and J 9 bases, leaving 14 bases between the germline ends. This CDR3 is 14 amino acids long. This chain's CDR3 is CASSLGGTLSEQFF. CDR3 bases: TGTGCCAGCAGCTTAGGGGGGACTTTAAGTGAGCAGTTCTTC.

The chain combines TRBV7-9 with TRBJ2-7; a possible D gene is TRBD1 (6 bases). Trimming left V 5 bases short and J 4 bases short, with 9 bases between. The germline V gene has CDR1 SEHNR and CDR2 FQNEAQ (reference sequence). This CDR3 comprises 12 residues. In nucleotides, the CDR3 is TGTGCCAGCAGCCGACAGGATTACGAGCAGTACTTC. The encoded protein is CASSRQDYEQYF.

This chain joins TRBV2 and TRBJ1-5; D remains unclear. This CDR3 comprises 15 residues. V shed 6 bases and J shed 0 bases, with 12 bases lying between them. Germline assignment: CDR1 SNHLY and CDR2 FYNNEI. Written as DNA, the CDR3 is TGTGCCAGCAGAAGACACCTCAGTAGCAATCAGCCCCAGCATTTT. Protein sequence: CASRRHLSSNQPQHF.

The genes are TRBV6-5 and TRBJ1-2; D is uncertain. The CDR3 sequence is 14 residues long. CDR1 is MNHEY, CDR2 SVGAGI, per germline. V gave up 9 bases and J gave up 3 bases, with 17 bases separating them. DNA of the CDR3: TGTGCCAGTTCGTTGAGGGCCCAGCACTATGGCTACACCTTC. Translation: CASSLRAQHYGYTF.

The chain recombines TRBV6-5 with TRBJ1-4; TRBD1 matches 7 bases. CDR1 and CDR2 from the germline V gene are MNHEY and SVGAGI. The CDR3 is 14 residues long. V lost 8 bases and J lost 3; bases outside the gene matches: 6. The CDR3 is CASRAGTANEKLFF. DNA of the CDR3: TGTGCCAGCCGAGCCGGGACAGCTAATGAAAAACTGTTTTTT.

The chain couples TRBV7-3 to TRBJ2-3; 8 bases fit TRBD2. The CDR3 has 16 residues. V lost 5 bases, J lost 0 bases, and 7 bases stayed unmatched. Germline CDR1 reads SGHTA; CDR2 reads FQGTGA. The CDR3 region is CASSLGTSPSTDTQYF. The CDR3 coding sequence is TGTGCCAGCAGCCTGGGGACTAGTCCTAGCACAGATACGCAGTATTTT.

This chain uses TRBV28 with TRBJ1-1; TRBD1 might be the D (6 bases). Germline V CDR1 and CDR2: MDHEN, SYDVKM. The CDR3 is 15 residues long. V shed 5 bases and J shed 0 bases, with 13 bases lying between them. CDR3 in amino acids: CASSPTGNMNTEAFF. The DNA for the CDR3 is TGTGCCAGCAGTCCCACAGGGAATATGAACACTGAAGCTTTCTTT.

J is TRBJ2-3 and V is TRBV5-1, with D maybe TRBD1 (6 bases). With 1 base removed from V and 4 bases from J, the gap between germline ends came to 13 bases. This CDR3 is 15 amino acids long. The germline V gene encodes CDR1 SGHRS and CDR2 YFSETQ. The CDR3 here is CASSLSSGVSDTQYF. The DNA of the CDR3 is TGCGCCAGCAGCTTGAGTTCAGGGGTCTCAGATACGCAGTATTTT.

This clone has a handful of counts. Other DNA sequences in the sample encode the same CDR3. The chain couples TRBV30 to TRBJ1-1; 8 bases align to TRBD1. Trimming cost V 4 bases and J 1 base; bases outside gene matches: 2. CDR1 is GTSNPN and CDR2 is SVGIG in the germline V gene (reference sequence). The CDR3 has 13 residues. The CDR3 bases are TGTGCCTGGAAGGACAGGGCGAACACTGAAGCTTTCTTT. Residues: CAWKDRANTEAFF.

V gene TRBV28 combines with J gene TRBJ2-3, with D possibly matching TRBD1 (6 bases). Germline CDR1 reads MDHEN; CDR2 reads SYDVKM. CDR3 size: 14 residues. Trimming took off 5 bases at V and 4 bases at J, with 13 bases between the two ends. For the CDR3, the DNA is TGTGCCAGCAGTCCCACAGGGATCCCAGATACGCAGTATTTT. It is translated as CASSPTGIPDTQYF.

The chain recombines TRBV5-4 with TRBJ2-7, with D tentatively TRBD2 (6 bases). This CDR3 has 15 amino acids. Germline V gives CDR1 SGHNT, CDR2 YYREEE (reference sequence). V lost 2 bases, J lost 0 bases, and 12 bases lay in between. CDR3 loop: CASSFGGESSYEQYF. The CDR3 region has the DNA TGTGCCAGCAGCTTCGGCGGGGAAAGCTCCTACGAGCAGTACTTC.

This rearrangement joins TRBV5-6 to TRBJ2-3; weak D call: TRBD2 (5 bases). Germline V gives CDR1 SGHDT, CDR2 YYEEEE. V was pared by 4 bases and J by 6 bases, with 15 bases between. The CDR3 spans 14 residues. This CDR3 reads CASSGWLAMDTQYF. DNA for the CDR3: TGTGCCAGCAGCGGGTGGCTAGCCATGGATACGCAGTATTTT.

The rearrangement joins TRBV18 to TRBJ1-2; possibly TRBD1 for D (6 bases). From germline, CDR1 is KGHSH and CDR2 LQKENI. Between the trimmed V and J ends, which lost 4 bases and 8 bases, there was a span of 14 bases. The CDR3 contains 13 residues. The CDR3 region is CASSLQGQDGYTF. CDR3 DNA: TGTGCCAGCTCACTACAGGGACAAGACGGCTACACCTTC.

The CDR3 here is CASSPHRDRGLENTEAFF. CDR3 bases: TGTGCCAGCAGCCCACACCGGGACAGGGGGCTTGAGAACACTGAAGCTTTCTTT. V and J are TRBV7-9 and TRBJ1-1; 12 bases are shared with TRBD1. With 5 bases clipped from V and 1 base from J, the junction kept 11 bases outside the gene matches. From germline, CDR1 is SEHNR and CDR2 FQNEAQ (reference sequence). The length of the CDR3 is 18 residues.

The chain carries TRBV19 and TRBJ2-1; the D is unclear. CDR1 is LNHDA, CDR2 SQIVND, per germline (reference sequence). The CDR3 is 13 amino acids. V lost 7 bases to trimming and J lost 9 bases, with 16 bases between them. CDR3 loop: CASNPVGPGEQFF. CDR3 coding DNA: TGTGCCAGTAACCCCGTGGGCCCAGGTGAGCAGTTCTTC.

The chain has TRBV11-2 and TRBJ1-3; tentatively, D is TRBD1 (5 bases). The CDR3 runs to 16 residues. The V gene lost 1 base and the J gene lost 4 bases, with 14 bases spanning the gap. Germline loops: CDR1 SGHAT, CDR2 FQNNGV. This chain's CDR3 is CASSLGPDNEGNTIYF. The DNA of the CDR3 is TGTGCCAGCAGCTTAGGACCGGACAATGAGGGAAACACCATATATTTT.

CDR3 amino acids: CASSKQDRSQPQHF. For the CDR3, the DNA is TGTGCCAGTAGTAAGCAAGACAGGTCTCAGCCCCAGCATTTT. The chain uses TRBV19 and TRBJ1-5; perhaps TRBD1 as D (6 bases). Germline CDR1 is LNHDA and CDR2 is SQIVND (reference sequence). V was clipped by 4 bases and J by 6 bases, with 13 bases between them. The CDR3 spans 14 residues.

The V and J genes are TRBV11-2 and TRBJ2-7; TRBD2 might be the D (5 bases). This CDR3 comprises 16 residues. Trimming removed 1 base from V and 2 bases from J, with 15 bases in between. Germline V CDR1 and CDR2: SGHAT, FQNNGV. As DNA, the CDR3 is TGTGCCAGCAGCTTAGTGGGCACGCGGGCCGCCTACGAGCAGTACTTC. This codes for CASSLVGTRAAYEQYF.

This clone is a singleton in its sample. This rearrangement joins TRBV20-1 to TRBJ2-3, with a weak D call TRBD2 (5 bases). Germline assignment: CDR1 DFQATT and CDR2 SNEGSKA (reference sequence). V was cut by 6 bases and J by 6 bases, with 10 bases left in between. The CDR3 extends over 11 amino acids. CDR3 bases: TGCAGTGCAGAAATAGCGGATACGCAGTATTTT. Its translation: CSAEIADTQYF.

This clone has more than one count but fewer than ten. The gene calls are TRBV4-1 and TRBJ2-1, with D perhaps TRBD2 (5 bases). There are 14 residues in the CDR3. From germline, CDR1 is MGHRA and CDR2 YSYEKL. V lost 4 bases to trimming and J lost 7 bases, with 14 bases between them. The CDR3: CASSLGLLGNEQFF. DNA for the CDR3: TGCGCCAGCAGCCTCGGACTGCTCGGGAATGAGCAGTTCTTC.

This rearrangement joins TRBV30 to TRBJ2-2, with TRBD1 identical over 7 bases. The CDR3 sequence is 14 residues long. In germline, CDR1 is GTSNPN, CDR2 SVGIG (reference sequence). J lost 4 bases, V lost 3 bases, and 5 bases had no gene match. The CDR3 protein is CAWSRTGFTGELFF. The CDR3 bases are TGTGCCTGGAGCCGGACAGGTTTCACCGGGGAGCTGTTTTTT.